The 30 T cell receptor beta chains below come from one sample, sequenced in a study of blood T cell repertoires in COVID-19. Only in-frame clones appear in the TCRdb table, and some are missing; sequencing was by immunoSEQ multiplex PCR. The sample consists of roughly 390,000 clones, 85% of them appearing once. The specimen sequenced was peripheral blood. The receptors were gathered from a woman aged 18-35 years with acute or convalescent COVID-19.

This chain connects TRBV27 to TRBJ1-2, with a tentative D call TRBD1 (6 bases). Germline CDR1 reads MNHEY; CDR2 reads SMNVEV (reference sequence). This CDR3 is built from 14 residues. V was clipped by 5 bases and J by 0 bases, with 10 bases between them. The CDR3 region has the DNA TGTGCCAGCAGTCCCCCAGGGGCTAACTATGGCTACACCTTC. Its translation: CASSPPGANYGYTF.

The CDR3 is CASSEERLLSSYNEQFF. CDR3 DNA: TGTGCCAGCAGTGAAGAACGACTTTTGAGCTCCTACAATGAGCAGTTCTTC. V gene TRBV6-1 combines with J gene TRBJ2-1, with D unresolved. The V end lost 1 base, the J end lost 0 bases, and 13 bases lay between the germline ends. The CDR3 covers 17 residues. Germline assignment: CDR1 MNHNS and CDR2 SASEGT.

The chain uses TRBV5-1 and TRBJ2-3, with TRBD1 as a possible D gene (6 bases). The CDR3 totals 16 residues. The germline CDR1 and CDR2 sequences are SGHRS and YFSETQ. V was pared by 0 bases and J by 0 bases, with 11 bases between. For the CDR3, the DNA is TGCGCCAGCAGCTTGGGAACAGGGATGAGCACAGATACGCAGTATTTT. Translated, it gives CASSLGTGMSTDTQYF.

The rearrangement links TRBV6-5 to TRBJ1-5, with 8 positions matching TRBD1. The V and J ends lost 7 bases and 8 bases, in that order; junction bases with no gene match: 7. CDR3 length: 13 amino acids. Germline V gene data show CDR1 as MNHEY and CDR2 as SVGAGI. CDR3 protein: CASTGQGTEPQHF. The CDR3 nucleotides read TGTGCCAGCACCGGACAGGGTACGGAGCCCCAGCATTTT.

This clone has more than one count but fewer than ten. The V gene is TRBV7-8, the J gene TRBJ1-6; TRBD1 agrees at 8 bases. In germline, CDR1 is SGHVS, CDR2 FQNEAQ. V trimming: 5 bases; J trimming: 11 bases; junction bases outside the gene matches: 17. This CDR3 spans 17 amino acids. CDR3 sequence (DNA): TGTGCCAGCAGCCCGGACAGGGAACCCGTTCAGTGGGCACCCCTCCACTTT. Translating it yields CASSPDREPVQWAPLHF. The entire variable domain, with the rest obtained from reference TRBV7-8 and TRBJ1-6, is as follows: GAGVSQSPRYKVAKRGQDVALRCDPISGHVSLFWYQQALGQGPEFLTYFQNEAQLDKSGLPSDRFFAERPEGSVSTLKIQRTQQEDSAVYLCASSPDREPVQWAPLHFGNGTRLTVT.

DNA for the CDR3: TGTGCCTGGAGTGTGGGAGGGGATAACTATGGCTACACCTTC. This sequence encodes CAWSVGGDNYGYTF. The gene calls are TRBV30 and TRBJ1-2; tentative D call: TRBD1 (5 bases). V gave up 0 bases and J gave up 1 base, with 9 bases separating them. CDR1 is GTSNPN, CDR2 SVGIG, per germline (reference sequence). The CDR3 contains 14 residues.

This chain joins TRBV28 and TRBJ1-2; D not resolved. CDR1 is MDHEN and CDR2 is SYDVKM in the germline V gene. V lost 6 bases to trimming and J lost 3 bases, with 14 bases between them. This CDR3 region has 14 residues. The CDR3 DNA is TGTGCCAGCAGGACCCGCGGTCGGGACTATGGCTACACCTTC. Protein: CASRTRGRDYGYTF.

The J gene is TRBJ1-5, the V gene TRBV30; TRBD1 is a possible D gene (5 bases). In germline, CDR1 is GTSNPN, CDR2 SVGIG (reference sequence). Trimming removed 2 bases from V and 2 bases from J, with 10 bases in between. CDR3 size: 14 residues. The CDR3 sequence: CAWSSQGGNQPQHF. DNA for the CDR3: TGTGCCTGGAGTTCGCAGGGCGGCAATCAGCCCCAGCATTTT.

In the case of this clone: Within the sample, other DNA sequences also encode this same CDR3. The chain has TRBV9 and TRBJ1-2, with no clear D. CDR1 and CDR2 (germline): SGDLS, YYNGEE. V was shortened by 5 bases and J by 0 bases, with 8 bases between the two germline ends. This CDR3 spans 13 amino acids. The CDR3 region has the DNA TGTGCCAGCAGTGGCGGTGCTAACTATGGCTACACCTTC. Protein: CASSGGANYGYTF.

CDR3 loop: CASRLGANYGYTF. The DNA for the CDR3 is TGTGCCAGTAGACTGGGGGCGAACTATGGCTACACCTTC. This chain connects TRBV19 to TRBJ1-2, with D maybe TRBD1 (6 bases). Germline CDR1 LNHDA, CDR2 SQIVND (reference sequence). V gave up 6 bases and J gave up 2 bases, with 10 bases separating them. The CDR3 totals 13 residues.

J is TRBJ2-5 and V is TRBV18; D is ambiguous. V was pared by 4 bases and J by 0 bases, with 12 bases between. This CDR3 is built from 15 residues. CDR1 and CDR2 from the germline V gene are KGHSH and LQKENI. The CDR3 loop reads CASSHPDFYQETQYF. Written as DNA, the CDR3 is TGTGCCAGCTCACACCCCGACTTTTACCAAGAGACCCAGTACTTC.

Remarks on this clone: At the DNA level, this CDR3 is encoded by other sequences in the same sample as well. This chain uses TRBV7-2 with TRBJ1-4, with 9 bases matching TRBD1. Germline V lookup: CDR1 SGHTA, CDR2 FQGNSA. The CDR3 runs to 15 residues. The junction had 8 bases not matched to a gene; V was cut back by 5 bases and J by 7 bases. This CDR3 is CASSLGTGLAEKLFF. DNA of the CDR3: TGTGCCAGCAGCCTGGGGACAGGGTTGGCTGAAAAACTGTTTTTT. Filled out from reference TRBV7-2 and TRBJ1-4, the complete variable domain reads GAGVSQSPSNKVTEKGKDVELRCDPISGHTALYWYRQSLGQGLEFLIYFQGNSAPDKSGLPSDRFSAERTGGSVSTLTIQRTQQEDSAVYLCASSLGTGLAEKLFFGSGTQLSVL.

The chain is built from TRBV19 and TRBJ1-6; TRBD1 matches at 8 bases. Germline assignment: CDR1 LNHDA and CDR2 SQIVND (reference sequence). CDR3 size: 14 residues. V trimming: 6 bases; J trimming: 9 bases; junction bases outside the gene matches: 7. CDR3 sequence reads: CASRSQGARSPLHF. The CDR3 region has the DNA TGTGCCAGTAGATCCCAGGGGGCGCGTTCACCCCTCCACTTT.

This clone appeared a single time. The gene calls are TRBV7-9 and TRBJ1-6, with unresolved D. This CDR3 contains 14 residues. With 5 bases removed from V and 6 bases from J, the gap between germline ends came to 11 bases. Germline values: CDR1 SEHNR, CDR2 FQNEAQ (reference sequence). The CDR3 DNA is TGTGCCAGCAGCCCGCGAGCCATTAATTCACCCCTCCACTTT. This encodes CASSPRAINSPLHF.

The chain links TRBV7-3 to TRBJ2-6, with D possibly matching TRBD1 (6 bases). Trimming removed 7 bases from V and 0 bases from J, with 10 bases in between. Per germline, CDR1 SGHTA and CDR2 FQGTGA. The CDR3 sequence is 15 residues long. The DNA of the CDR3 is TGTGCCAGCACAAGGGACAACTCTGGGGCCAACGTCCTGACTTTC. It encodes CASTRDNSGANVLTF.

This chain links TRBV20-1 with TRBJ2-7, with 7 bases matching TRBD2. The germline V gene encodes CDR1 DFQATT and CDR2 SNEGSKA (reference sequence). CDR3 length: 12 amino acids. V was clipped by 3 bases and J by 3 bases; unmatched bases: 2. Here the CDR3 reads CSASRGDYEQYF. CDR3 bases: TGCAGTGCTAGTCGGGGGGACTACGAGCAGTACTTC.

As for this clone: Relative to the germline gene, one junction end is altered; a read error may explain this. The chain is built from TRBV9 and TRBJ2-5, with 9 bases that match TRBD1. The germline V gene has CDR1 SGDLS and CDR2 YYNGEE. This CDR3 is 14 amino acids long. CDR3: CASSSHQGGDRVNF. The CDR3 nucleotides are TGTGCCAGCAGCTCCCATCAGGGTGGGGACAGGGTCAACTTC.

V usage is TRBV7-9 and J usage is TRBJ1-5; D not resolved. Looked up from germline, CDR1 is SEHNR and CDR2 is FQNEAQ (reference sequence). Trimming pared 0 bases from V and 4 bases from J, leaving 13 bases between. The CDR3 runs 16 residues. DNA of the CDR3: TGTGCCAGCAGCTTAGCGGTGGGAAGGGAGAATCAGCCCCAGCATTTT. It codes for CASSLAVGRENQPQHF. The complete variable domain, with remaining parts taken from reference TRBV7-9 and TRBJ1-5, reads DTGVSQNPRHKITKRGQNVTFRCDPISEHNRLYWYRQTLGQGPEFLTYFQNEAQLEKSRLLSDRFSAERPKGSFSTLEIQRTEQGDSAMYLCASSLAVGRENQPQHFGDGTRLSIL.

The gene calls are TRBV6-2 or TRBV6-3 and TRBJ2-7; D possibly corresponds to TRBD2 (5 bases). Trimming removed 2 bases at V and 3 bases at J, with 14 bases between. CDR3 length: 15 residues. In germline, CDR1 is MNHEY, CDR2 SVGEGT. CDR3 bases: TGTGCCAGCAGTTACGCCAGCCTGAGCGGCTACGAGCAGTACTTC. It encodes CASSYASLSGYEQYF.

J is TRBJ2-1 and V is TRBV2; D is perhaps TRBD2 (6 bases). CDR3 length: 13 residues. V was clipped by 9 bases and J by 2 bases, with 11 bases between them. Germline assignment: CDR1 SNHLY and CDR2 FYNNEI. Here the CDR3 DNA reads TGTGCCAGGGGGGGAGGACCCTACAATGAGCAGTTCTTC. This codes for CARGGGPYNEQFF.

This chain connects TRBV30 to TRBJ2-3; 11 positions agree with TRBD2. Germline CDR1 reads GTSNPN; CDR2 reads SVGIG (reference sequence). This CDR3 has 15 residues. The V segment lost 3 bases and the J segment 2 bases; nucleotides outside the gene matches: 4. The CDR3 is CAWSVLAGDTDTQYF. CDR3 sequence (DNA): TGTGCCTGGAGCGTACTAGCGGGGGACACAGATACGCAGTATTTT.

This rearrangement joins TRBV14 to TRBJ1-2; D unclear. The CDR3 extends over 13 amino acids. The germline V and J ends were trimmed by 0 bases and 7 bases, with 9 bases remaining between them. Per germline, CDR1 SGHDN and CDR2 FVKESK. CDR3 sequence reads: CASSQERTGGYTF. CDR3 sequence (DNA): TGTGCCAGCAGCCAAGAACGAACGGGTGGCTACACCTTC.

The chain combines TRBV28 with TRBJ1-5, with D maybe TRBD1 (6 bases). Trimming stripped 6 bases from V and 3 bases from J, with 15 bases between. Germline CDR1 reads MDHEN; CDR2 reads SYDVKM. CDR3 length: 15 amino acids. The CDR3 region is CASSLPRDNNQPQHF. CDR3 DNA: TGTGCCAGCAGCCTCCCCCGGGACAACAATCAGCCCCAGCATTTT.

V usage is TRBV5-4 and J usage is TRBJ2-1, with TRBD2 identical over 10 bases. The CDR3 has 14 residues. The germline V gene encodes CDR1 SGHNT and CDR2 YYREEE (reference sequence). Losses at the gene ends were 2 bases for V and 6 bases for J; bases not matched to a gene: 2. The DNA of the CDR3 is TGTGCCAGCAGCTTACTAGCGGGGCGCAATGAGCAGTTCTTC. Translating it yields CASSLLAGRNEQFF.

This chain joins TRBV10-3 and TRBJ2-3; D not certain. The V and J ends lost 6 bases and 5 bases respectively, with 15 bases between them. The V gene's germline CDR1 is ENHRY and CDR2 SYGVKD. The CDR3 covers 14 residues. Here the CDR3 reads CAIRWSEAGDTQYF. Here the CDR3 DNA reads TGTGCCATCAGGTGGTCCGAGGCTGGAGATACGCAGTATTTT.

V gene TRBV28 combines with J gene TRBJ1-5, with a weak D call TRBD1 (5 bases). The CDR3 extends over 14 amino acids. CDR1 and CDR2 (germline): MDHEN, SYDVKM. Trimming left V 2 bases short and J 7 bases short, with 12 bases between. The CDR3 reads CASSLAREGQPQHF. The DNA of the CDR3 is TGTGCCAGCAGTTTAGCCAGGGAGGGGCAGCCCCAGCATTTT.

Worth noting for this clone: This may be a read error: a much more frequent sequence differs by one nucleotide. The chain employs TRBV27 and TRBJ1-1; no firm D call. CDR1 and CDR2 (germline): MNHEY, SMNVEV (reference sequence). This CDR3 contains 13 residues. Trimming cost V 6 bases and J 1 base, with 9 bases left between them. In DNA form, the CDR3 reads TGTGCCAGCAGCGAAGGAGGGAACACTGAAGCTTTCTTT. Protein product: CASSEGGNTEAFF.

The rearrangement links TRBV13 to TRBJ1-2, with 8 bases lining up with TRBD1. Unmatched junction bases numbered 7, after V lost 2 bases and J lost 5 bases. The germline V gene has CDR1 PRHDT and CDR2 FYEKMQ (reference sequence). CDR3 length equals 15 residues. CDR3 sequence (DNA): TGTGCCAGCAGCTTACTCAATAGGACAGGGTATGGCTACACCTTC. Translated: CASSLLNRTGYGYTF.

This chain uses TRBV21-1 with TRBJ2-7; TRBD2 is taken as the D call from the table, unchecked against the DNA. TRBV21-1 has pseudogene status. This CDR3 is 14 amino acids long. This chain's CDR3 is CASRLRLAGLEQYF. The CDR3 DNA reads as TGTGCCAGTAGACTTCGGCTAGCGGGCCTCGAGCAGTACTTC.

J is TRBJ2-7 and V is TRBV29-1, with 9 bases that match TRBD1. V gave up 4 bases and J gave up 0 bases; unmatched junction bases: 4. Germline V gene lookup returns CDR1 SQVTM and CDR2 ANQGSEA. The CDR3 loop spans 14 amino acids. The CDR3 nucleotides read TGCAGCGTTGTGGGACAGGGACTCTCCTACGAGCAGTACTTC. This codes for CSVVGQGLSYEQYF.